The 4 T cell receptor beta chains reported below all come from one sample, sequenced in a study of cytotoxic CD8 clonotypes in ibrutinib-treated CLL. Here immunoSEQ multiplex PCR was the method, and the copy in TCRdb shows in-frame clones only, minus some. The top ten clones hold around 6.3% of a sample with a few hundred thousand clones, over 55% of them seen once. This sample comprised PBMCs, obtained after 36 months of ibrutinib treatment. The receptor source for this set is a human donor with chronic lymphocytic leukemia.

This clone was counted once. J is TRBJ2-1 and V is TRBV5-4, with a possible D match to TRBD1 (5 bases). CDR1 SGHNT and CDR2 YYREEE come from the germline V gene (reference sequence). The CDR3 has 14 residues. The V end was cut by 4 bases, the J end by 0 bases, with 8 bases between. CDR3 nucleotide sequence: TGTGCCAGCAGCGGACATACCTCCTACAATGAGCAGTTCTTC. This codes for CASSGHTSYNEQFF.

The rearrangement links TRBV6-1 to TRBJ2-3, with D possibly being TRBD1 (5 bases). The germline CDR1 and CDR2 sequences are MNHNS and SASEGT. This CDR3 has 14 amino acids. The V end was cut by 6 bases, the J end by 0 bases, with 10 bases between. CDR3 sequence reads: CASSSDRSTDTQYF. In DNA, the CDR3 is TGTGCCAGCAGCTCCGACAGAAGCACAGATACGCAGTATTTT.

The V and J genes are TRBV6-5 and TRBJ2-1; 12 bases fit TRBD1. The CDR3 has 14 residues. The germline gives CDR1 MNHEY, CDR2 SVGAGI. Trimming at V came to 4 bases and at J to 9 bases, leaving 4 bases not matched to a gene. CDR3 residues: CASSLGTGGTEQFF. In DNA, the CDR3 is TGTGCCAGCAGTTTAGGGACAGGGGGCACTGAGCAGTTCTTC.

V is TRBV4-2 and J is TRBJ2-1, with TRBD2 identical over 9 bases. The CDR3 is made up of 15 amino acids. V gave up 5 bases and J gave up 6 bases; unmatched junction bases: 8. The germline V gene encodes CDR1 LGHNA and CDR2 YNFKEQ. The CDR3 DNA sequence: TGTGCCAGCAGCGTACTACTAGCGGGTGGCAATGAGCAGTTCTTC. This translates into CASSVLLAGGNEQFF.